Listed below are T cell receptor beta chains from one sample, sequenced in a study of response to subunit inactivated influenza vaccine. Each CDR3 protein is one row after TCRdb ran MiXCR on the RT-PCR reads. The table lists about 800,000 distinct CDR3 sequences, over 20% of them singletons. The material sequenced was PBMCs from blood, taken around 5 days after vaccination. The receptors originated from a man aged 50-60 years who received an inactivated influenza vaccine. The CDR3 runs from the conserved cysteine through the conserved F or W. A D gene is named only where the DNA matches it firmly. The size entry is marked missing in some rows and otherwise reads once, few, many or a size class.

TRBJ2-2,TRBV12-3/TRBV12-4,many,-,TGTGCCAGCAGTTTATTGACAGCGGAGCTGTTTTTT,CASSLLTAELFF
TRBJ2-5,TRBV25-1,few,-,TGTGCCAGCAGTGGGGACACCCCCGTCCCTCAAGAGACCCAGTACTTC,CASSGDTPVPQETQYF
TRBJ2-2,TRBV24-1,-,-,TGTGCCACCAGTGACAGATCGAACACCGGGGAGCTGTTTTTT,CATSDRSNTGELFF
TRBJ1-1,TRBV12-3/TRBV12-4,-,TRBD1,TGTGCCAGCAGTTTGGGACAGCAGGGCACTGAAGCTTTCTTT,CASSLGQQGTEAFF
TRBJ1-1,TRBV11-2,-,-,TGTGCCAGCAGCGAATACGGGACACCGAACACTGAAGCTTTCTTT,CASSEYGTPNTEAFF
TRBJ2-7,TRBV14,few,-,TGTGCCAGCAGCGAGTCGCCCTTAAGGGTTCCCTACGAGCAGTACTTC,CASSESPLRVPYEQYF
TRBJ2-7,TRBV29-1,-,-,TGCAGCGTTGAACAGGGCCCCTACGAGCAGTACTTC,CSVEQGPYEQYF
TRBJ2-1,TRBV6-2/TRBV6-3,-,TRBD1,TGTGCCAGCAGCTACCAGACAGGGGGCTCCTACAATGAGCAGTTCTTC,CASSYQTGGSYNEQFF
TRBJ2-7,TRBV4-1,few,-,TGCGCCAGCAGCATCGGGACACTGTTCTACGAGCAGTACTTC,CASSIGTLFYEQYF
TRBJ2-7,TRBV3-1,-,-,TGTGCCAGCAGCCTTCAAAATTACGAGCAGTACTTC,CASSLQNYEQYF
TRBJ2-5,TRBV7-9,few,-,TGTGCCAGCAGCCTCATTAGTGGCCAAGAGACCCAGTACTTC,CASSLISGQETQYF
TRBJ2-1,TRBV9,-,TRBD2,TGTGCCAGCAGCGTAGGCGGGAGGGAGCAGTTCTTC,CASSVGGREQFF
TRBJ2-1,TRBV4-3,-,TRBD2,TGCGCCAGCAGCCAAGGTCGTGCGGGGGGGTTAAGAAATGAGCAGTTCTTC,CASSQGRAGGLRNEQFF
TRBJ1-2,TRBV6-2/TRBV6-3,-,-,TGTGCCAGCAGCCTTACTCGTCGAGGGGGACATGGCTACACCTTC,CASSLTRRGGHGYTF
TRBJ2-5,TRBV5-1,-,-,TGCGCCAGCAGCTTGGTGTCTACGTCCGGAGAGACCCAGTACTTC,CASSLVSTSGETQYF
TRBJ1-2,TRBV28,once,-,TGCGCAGCGTTAAGCGCCTATGGCTACACCTTC,CAALSAYGYTF
TRBJ2-4,TRBV11-2,-,TRBD1,TGTGCCAGCAGCTCCCAGCCCCAGGGGGCGTGGGACATTCAGTACTTC,CASSSQPQGAWDIQYF
TRBJ2-5,TRBV10-3,-,TRBD2,TGTGCCATCAGTGGAGGACTAGCGGTGGAGACCCAGTACTTC,CAISGGLAVETQYF
TRBJ1-1,TRBV7-2,-,-,TGTGCCAGCAGCCCCTCCGGGGGGCTCACTGAAGCTTTCTTT,CASSPSGGLTEAFF
TRBJ1-1,TRBV20-1,-,-,TGCAGTGCTCGAGATGGGCAGGGGAGAAACACTGAAGCTTTCTTT,CSARDGQGRNTEAFF
TRBJ2-1,TRBV7-6,many,TRBD2,TGTGCCAGCAGCTATAAGACTAGCGGGAGTTGGTACAATGAGCAGTTCTTC,CASSYKTSGSWYNEQFF
TRBJ2-2,TRBV5-1,many,TRBD1,TGCGCCAGCAGCTTGAAAACCGGGACAGGGACGGCCGGGGAGCTGTTTTTT,CASSLKTGTGTAGELFF
TRBJ1-2,TRBV2,few,TRBD1,TGTGCCAGCAGAGCGGACAGGGGAGGAGAGGGCTACACCTTC,CASRADRGGEGYTF
TRBJ2-1,TRBV10-3,few,-,TGTGCCATGTCCACGGACCTAACCTCCTACAATGAGCAGTTCTTC,CAMSTDLTSYNEQFF
TRBJ2-5,TRBV7-8,few,TRBD2,TGTGCCAGCAGCTTAGCGTCACTAGCGGGAGACCAGACCCAGTACTTC,CASSLASLAGDQTQYF
TRBJ2-3,TRBV12-3/TRBV12-4,-,-,TGTGCCACAAGTAGCGATACGCAGTATTTT,CATSSDTQYF
TRBJ2-5,TRBV7-9,few,TRBD1,TGTGCCAGCAGCTCGACAGGGCTCGAGACCCAGTACTTC,CASSSTGLETQYF
TRBJ2-2,TRBV27,-,TRBD2,TGTGCCAGCAGTTATTTAAGGAGCGGGGGGTACACCGGGGAGCTGTTTTTT,CASSYLRSGGYTGELFF
TRBJ2-1,TRBV7-2,-,-,TGTGCCAGCAGCTTAGCCGGGGCCCGTCCTTACAATGAGCAGTTCTTC,CASSLAGARPYNEQFF
TRBJ2-2,TRBV10-3,many,TRBD1,TGTGCCTCATGGGGGACAGGGGATGTAACCGGGGAGCTGTTTTTT,CASWGTGDVTGELFF
TRBJ2-7,TRBV24-1,-,TRBD1,TGTGCCACCAGTGAGGCGGGACAGGGGTCGTACGAGCAGTACTTC,CATSEAGQGSYEQYF
TRBJ2-1,TRBV11-2,-,-,TGTGCCAGCAGCACCTATCGAGGAAGCTCCTACAATGAGCAGTTCTTC,CASSTYRGSSYNEQFF
TRBJ2-3,TRBV20-1,-,TRBD2,TGCAGTGCTAGAGCCTGGGGGGGGGATACGCAGTATTTT,CSARAWGGDTQYF
TRBJ2-3,TRBV6-1,-,TRBD2,TGTGCCAGCAGCCCCCGGCGGGGGGGAAGCACAGATACGCAGTATTTT,CASSPRRGGSTDTQYF
TRBJ2-1,TRBV20-1,many,-,TGCAGTGCTAGCCCCCGTAGTAATGAGCAGTTCTTC,CSASPRSNEQFF
TRBJ1-2,TRBV12-3/TRBV12-4,many,-,TGTGCCAGCAGTTTTACGGTCGATGGCTACACCTTC,CASSFTVDGYTF
TRBJ1-1,TRBV11-2,few,-,TGTGCCAGCAGCCCGGCGGTCAGGAACACTGAAGCTTTCTTT,CASSPAVRNTEAFF
TRBJ2-7,TRBV5-1,few,-,TGCGCCAGCAGCTTGGATCAGGGTCCCTACGAGCAGTACTTC,CASSLDQGPYEQYF
TRBJ2-5,TRBV7-8,once,TRBD2,TGTGCCAGCAGCTTCCGGAGCGGGGCCCAAGGAGAGACCCAGTACTTC,CASSFRSGAQGETQYF
TRBJ2-7,TRBV20-1,many,-,TGCAGTGCTAGAATTCGGGGGCGGGACTCCTACGAGCAGTACTTC,CSARIRGRDSYEQYF
TRBJ2-3,TRBV5-6,once,-,TGTGCCAGCACGTCGTCCCCCCGCACAAGCACAGATACGCAGTATTTT,CASTSSPRTSTDTQYF
TRBJ2-7,TRBV4-2,-,TRBD2,TGTGCCAGCAGCCCCCGGACTAGCGGGGGCCGCGAGCAGTACTTC,CASSPRTSGGREQYF
TRBJ2-2,TRBV29-1,-,-,TGCAGCGCCCTAAACACCGGGGAGCTGTTTTTT,CSALNTGELFF
TRBJ2-2,TRBV19,-,-,TGTGCCAGTAGTCCGACGATAGATACCGGGGAGCTGTTTTTT,CASSPTIDTGELFF
TRBJ2-3,TRBV20-1,-,-,TGCAGTGCTAGGGCCAGGGGGGGCACAGATACGCAGTATTTT,CSARARGGTDTQYF
TRBJ1-6,TRBV11-2,few,-,TGTGCCAGCAGTGACAGGTTTTCCTATAATTCACCCCTCCACTTT,CASSDRFSYNSPLHF
TRBJ1-4,TRBV10-2,-,-,TGCGCCAGCAGTGATGAACGAAAACTGTTTTTT,CASSDERKLFF
TRBJ2-3,TRBV6-2/TRBV6-3,-,-,TGTACCAGCAGTTATCCAGATACGCAGTATTTT,CTSSYPDTQYF
TRBJ2-1,TRBV12-3/TRBV12-4,-,-,TGTGCCAGCAGGCCTGAGCTTTTAACCTACAATGAGCAGTTCTTC,CASRPELLTYNEQFF